This entry concerns a single T cell receptor (beta chain). Its cognate antigen has yet to be identified. Per-base quality was not reported, and no clone a single base away is much larger than it. The germline V gene encodes CDR1 MNHEY and CDR2 SVGAGI. V and J are truncated by 0 bases and 7 bases respectively, leaving an intervening sequence of 7 bases. Spanning cysteine to phenylalanine, the CDR3 consists of 14 amino acids. Just CDR3 DNA is preserved here, 42 bases in frame from base 1. The sample originates from a study of blood T cell repertoires in COVID-19 (dated by TCRdb to the early 2020s). Some background on the complete study: The collaborator samples originated in the United States, Italy and Spain and spanned the acute and convalescent phases of COVID-19. The prospective study material was composed of cDNA or gDNA derived from T cells, B-cell-depleted T cells, or PBMCs. Sample metadata almost always included a de-identified subject ID, COVID-19 status, age in years and sex. The samples were drawn from the first 160 participants of the ongoing ImmuneRACE study and from roughly 1,300 subjects provided by 6 global collaborators. Where available, HLA class I and class II types were obtained from metadata supplied by the sample provider rather than from assay-based typing. The dataset comprised deeply sampled blood TCRbeta repertoires from subjects exposed to, actively infected with, or recovered from COVID-19. The repertoires were released in a freely available public database intended as a resource for research on the immune response to SARS-CoV-2. Study-wide findings and limitations: The quantity of clinical and demographic metadata differed by source and by participant and was supplied without curation.

One collaborating source in Seattle enrolled patients while the patients were actively infected and followed the patients over time throughout the course of disease. Whole blood was collected in K2EDTA tubes by collaborating institutions according to the institutions' own protocols. For TCRbeta analysis, collaborators shipped samples in one of three forms: frozen whole blood, isolated PBMCs, or DNA extracted from either of those sample types. TCRbeta CDR3 regions were amplified from genomic DNA using the immunoSEQ Assay, a bias-controlled multiplex PCR. The source study handled its data this way. Within the assay, amplification of reference gene primers was used to estimate how many nucleated cells each sample contained. Sequence reads were collapsed and filtered to measure the absolute abundance of every unique TCRbeta CDR3 rearrangement. For each sample, productive Simpson clonality was calculated by taking the square root of Simpson's diversity index across productive rearrangements. The table comes from immuneACCESS by way of TCRdb, which keeps in-frame sequences with V and J called. Part of the clones is missing from these tables; in studies checked, under half for an unresolved V gene and the rest for unknown reasons. The V and J calls and the clone size are those of that table, but D and trimming were determined from the DNA. The sample table holds fewer than 50,000 clones, of which around 80% were seen once. 1.5% to 2% of the sample is taken by the ten largest.

The sequence was obtained from a man aged 55 to 70 with COVID-19, enrolled during active disease. This receptor chain uses TRBV6-5 and TRBJ1-6; no D gene call is confident. Sequenced material: peripheral blood. DNA sequence: TGTGCCAGCAGTTACTCGTCAGTGAATTCACCCCTCCACTTT. Its amino acids are CASSYSSVNSPLHF.